This T cell receptor beta chain was identified during a study of early T cells in non-severe SARS-CoV-2 infection. Study-level findings and limits: A preference for anti-spike CD8 responses marked VDJdb matching, which missed private and CD4 specificities.

Individual cDNA molecules received unique molecular identifiers during library preparation. TCRdb reprocessed the 5' RACE reads with MiXCR, giving one entry per CDR3 protein. The sample has tens of thousands of distinct CDR3 sequences; approximately 8% are singletons. The CDR3 contains 13 residues. V was clipped by 4 bases and J by 6 bases, with 13 bases between them. CDR1 LNHDA and CDR2 SQIVND come from the germline V gene (reference sequence). To note about this clonotype: What it recognizes is unknown.

The specimen comprised whole blood, sampled at baseline. The rearrangement links TRBV19 to TRBJ2-7, with no clear D. The clonotype comes from an adult who was a healthcare worker with PCR-confirmed SARS-CoV-2 infection or an uninfected control (not recorded which). The DNA for the CDR3 is TGTGCCAGTAGTAGGACGGAAGCCCCCGAGCAGTACTTC. Protein product: CASSRTEAPEQYF.